The sequence of this TCR beta chain was determined in a study of cytotoxic CD8 clonotypes in ibrutinib-treated CLL (dated by TCRdb to the early 2020s). With respect to the entire study: The cohort included around 15 treatment-naive and eleven to twelve relapsed/refractory patients; roughly 17 were IGHV unmutated. Every sample from remission and from progressive disease was obtained while the patients were still on ibrutinib. Cryopreserved peripheral blood mononuclear cells were obtained prior to treatment, at the time of response, and at either disease progression or sustained remission. Response samples were obtained after a median of approximately twelve months of treatment, with a range of about 6 to 40 months. Of the approximately 86 participants in the trial, about two dozen had longitudinal samples available. Samples averaged approximately 260,000 productive templates and 90,000 to 95,000 productive rearrangements. Responses were partial in approximately 24 patients and complete in 2; after median about 5.5 years follow-up, about 14 stayed in remission and about twelve progressed. Findings and caveats that apply to the study as a whole: At baseline, clonality was higher than in age-matched healthy donors and showed a strong correlation with circulating CD8+ T-cell counts. Clonality rose at ibrutinib response, remained stable during sustained remission, and dropped back toward baseline at progression. Public clonotypes were found to be uncommon and were observed to contract or remain stable during treatment; the increase in clonality was shown to reflect expansion of private clonotypes at ibrutinib response. Sampling times were not matched between sustained-remission and progressing patients, and lymph node repertoires were not studied.

Comments on this clone: Its antigen specificity is not known. Per-base qualities were not stored, and no clone one base away is much larger.

The CDR3 runs 16 residues from the cysteine to the phenylalanine. The entry retains the CDR3 DNA only, 48 bases that are in frame from base 1. The sample's time point label, decoded: around 25 months on ibrutinib. Roughly 2 micrograms of genomic DNA were extracted from cryopreserved PBMCs for TCR beta library preparation. High-throughput TCR beta sequencing was performed on longitudinal blood samples from CLL patients receiving ibrutinib monotherapy. The patients took part in an open-label, single-center phase 2 trial of ibrutinib monotherapy. Each clonotype received, on average, around 10x coverage in deep resolution sequencing performed on a MiSeq, where the target depth lay between 1 in 1 million and 1 in 200,000 T cells. The immunoSEQ hsTCRB Kit was used to generate the TCR beta libraries. In the source study's methods: The data were analyzed with ImmunoSEQ Analyzer and ImmunoSEQ Data Assistant, and V, D and J gene assignments followed IMGT definitions. Clonality, with values ranging from 0 to 1, was calculated as one minus the normalized Shannon entropy of productive rearrangement frequencies. Only overrepresented clonotypes making up at least 0.05% of each patient's repertoire were included in the public clonotype analysis. Repertoires from some twelve age-matched healthy donors in immuneACCESS were used as clonality controls. The source is immuneACCESS, and TCRdb retained only in-frame sequences with V and J called. Part of the clones is not carried over; for the studies checked, unresolved V genes explain less than half of this, and the remainder is unexplained. Clone size and the V and J calls come from that table; the DNA yielded D and trimming. The sample table holds about 250,000 clones, of which roughly 70% were seen once. The ten largest clones represent roughly 14% of the sample.

The TCR was taken from a human donor with chronic lymphocytic leukemia. The rearranged chain carries TRBV21-1 and TRBJ2-7; the table's D call of TRBD2 was not tested on the DNA. TRBV21-1 is assigned pseudogene status. The source material was PBMCs, sampled after 24 months of ibrutinib treatment. The DNA is as follows: TGTGCCAGCAGCGAGGGCGGACTAGCGGGTACCTACGAGCAGTACTTC. This yields the protein CASSEGGLAGTYEQYF.